This paragraph reports one T cell receptor beta chain. Its antigen is unidentified. These data originate in a study of cytomegalovirus exposure and HLA in healthy donors. Study conclusions and caveats: The investigators catalogued 160 or so TCR beta chains as cytomegalovirus-associated.

The germline V gene has CDR1 SGHAT and CDR2 FQNNGV. V was trimmed by 5 bases and J by 10 bases, leaving 17 bases between them. The CDR3 has 13 amino acids. Likely unrecorded immune exposures existed in these nominally healthy donors. The PCR contained 60 Vbeta and 13 Jbeta primers. TCRdb keeps only in-frame clones here, not all; method: immunoSEQ multiplex PCR. The table records just over 150,000 clones, less than 90% of them present only once. The V and J genes are TRBV11-2 and TRBJ1-1; D may be TRBD1 (6 bases). Sequencing used PBMCs. This clonotype was obtained from a woman between 18 and 29 years old in good health and CMV-seronegative. CDR3 in DNA: TGTGCCAGCAGCCAGAACCGTGGGGGCTTAGCTTTCTTT. Amino acid sequence: CASSQNRGGLAFF.